These 18 T cell receptor beta chains originate from one sample sequenced in a study of beta chain features in type 1 diabetes. Expressed TCRB transcripts got sequenced, as all isolated RNA was reverse transcribed. This table comes from immunoSEQ multiplex PCR, and its TCRdb copy is limited to in-frame clones, with some not included. Of 250,000 to 350,000 clones listed, approximately 14% were seen once; the top ten hold 0.017%. Overall study findings and caveats: Patients with Type 1 diabetes showed moderately but significantly shorter TCRB CDR3s in all four CD4+ subsets.

These receptors have no known antigen. Sequencing input: naive CD4+ T cells from blood. The receptors shown here come from a young man with type 1 diabetes.

This clone was seen more than once but under ten times. The chain employs TRBV5-1 and TRBJ2-1; 10 bases map to TRBD2. CDR1 and CDR2 (germline): SGHRS, YFSETQ. The V segment lost 7 bases and the J segment 3 bases; nucleotides outside the gene matches: 4. This CDR3 has 14 residues. CDR3 protein: CASRTSGVYNEQFF. In DNA, the CDR3 is TGCGCCAGCCGGACTAGCGGAGTCTACAATGAGCAGTTCTTC.

The J gene is TRBJ1-2, the V gene TRBV9, with no clear D. V gave up 4 bases and J gave up 0 bases, with 10 bases separating them. Germline values: CDR1 SGDLS, CDR2 YYNGEE. The CDR3 spans 14 residues. The CDR3 nucleotides read TGTGCCAGCAGCTTTGACACCTCTAACTATGGCTACACCTTC. Translated: CASSFDTSNYGYTF.

This sequence joins TRBV2 and TRBJ2-7; 7 bases match TRBD1. This CDR3 comprises 14 residues. Germline V gene data show CDR1 as SNHLY and CDR2 as FYNNEI. V dropped 7 bases and J dropped 1; count of bases not matched to a gene: 7. CDR3 in DNA: TGTGCCAGCACTCCCGGGACAGCGTCCTACGAGCAGTACTTC. Residues: CASTPGTASYEQYF. Based on the CDR3 plus reference TRBV2 and TRBJ2-7, the full variable domain is EPEVTQTPSHQVTQMGQEVILRCVPISNHLYFYWYRQILGQKVEFLVSFYNNEISEKSEIFDDQFSVERPDGSNFTLKIRSTKLEDSAMYFCASTPGTASYEQYFGPGTRLTVT.

V usage is TRBV5-1 and J usage is TRBJ2-5; 7 bases are shared with TRBD2. CDR3 length: 15 amino acids. Germline-derived CDR1 and CDR2 are SGHRS and YFSETQ. V trimming: 7 bases; J trimming: 3 bases; junction bases outside the gene matches: 12. This CDR3 reads CASARGGAGEETQYF. CDR3 DNA sequence: TGCGCCAGCGCCCGGGGCGGGGCGGGAGAAGAGACCCAGTACTTC. Full variable domain (outside the CDR3, taken from reference TRBV5-1 and TRBJ2-5): KAGVTQTPRYLIKTRGQQVTLSCSPISGHRSVSWYQQTPGQGLQFLFEYFSETQRNKGNFPGRFSGRQFSNSRSEMNVSTLELGDSALYLCASARGGAGEETQYFGPGTRLLVL.

The J gene is TRBJ1-4, the V gene TRBV28; possible D gene TRBD1, 5 bases. V lost 6 bases and J lost 4, with 9 bases in between. This CDR3 contains 13 residues. Germline CDR1 reads MDHEN; CDR2 reads SYDVKM. The CDR3 region is CASRAGHNEKLFF. The DNA for the CDR3 is TGTGCCAGCAGGGCGGGGCATAATGAAAAACTGTTTTTT.

This chain uses TRBV29-1 with TRBJ2-3; D possibly corresponds to TRBD2 (6 bases). Germline V gene data show CDR1 as SQVTM and CDR2 as ANQGSEA. Trimming shortened V by 3 bases and J by 5 bases, and 6 bases separated the two germline ends. This CDR3 has 11 amino acids. CDR3 residues: CSVEGGDTQYF. CDR3 bases: TGCAGCGTTGAGGGGGGAGATACGCAGTATTTT.

The sample holds a few counts of this clone. The chain recombines TRBV4-2 with TRBJ2-5; weak D call: TRBD2 (6 bases). Trimming pared 3 bases from V and 0 bases from J, leaving 11 bases between. Per the germline V gene, CDR1 is LGHNA and CDR2 is YNFKEQ. The CDR3 runs to 15 residues. CDR3: CASSHNGRYQETQYF. CDR3 in DNA: TGTGCCAGCAGCCATAATGGGAGGTACCAAGAGACCCAGTACTTC.

In this sample, this clone turned up a few times. V usage is TRBV9 and J usage is TRBJ2-7; no firm D call. Trimming stripped 0 bases from V and 0 bases from J, with 10 bases between. CDR1 and CDR2 (germline): SGDLS, YYNGEE. This CDR3 region has 15 residues. CDR3: CASSVGAPRSYEQYF. The CDR3 DNA sequence: TGTGCCAGCAGCGTAGGTGCCCCGCGCTCCTACGAGCAGTACTTC.

V is TRBV25-1 and J is TRBJ1-2; D gene unclear. V lost 5 bases and J lost 6, with 13 bases in between. The CDR3 sequence is 13 residues long. Germline values: CDR1 MGHDK, CDR2 SYGVNS. The CDR3 DNA sequence: TGTGCCAGCAGTCCTTTCCTCCGGGATGGCTACACCTTC. Residues: CASSPFLRDGYTF.

This clone came up a few times. V and J are TRBV7-7 and TRBJ2-5; D remains unclear. The CDR3 is 13 amino acids. Germline CDR1 SSHAT, CDR2 FNYEAQ (reference sequence). Trimming took off 0 bases at V and 1 base at J, with 3 bases between the two ends. This CDR3 is CASSLALQETQYF. CDR3 DNA: TGTGCCAGCAGCTTAGCACTCCAAGAGACCCAGTACTTC.

The sample holds a few counts of this clone. The chain combines TRBV2 with TRBJ2-5; 10 bases align to TRBD1. The CDR3 consists of 13 residues. Germline V gene data show CDR1 as SNHLY and CDR2 as FYNNEI. With V trimmed by 2 bases and J by 14 bases, 8 bases remained unmatched. The CDR3 sequence: CASSEPRGTGAYF. DNA of the CDR3: TGTGCCAGCAGTGAACCTCGGGGGACAGGGGCTTACTTC.

This clone occurred a few times. The V call is TRBV28, the J call TRBJ2-7, with D maybe TRBD2 (5 bases). Per the germline V gene, CDR1 is MDHEN and CDR2 is SYDVKM. Trimming removed 7 bases at V and 0 bases at J, with 16 bases between. This CDR3 comprises 15 residues. The CDR3 DNA follows: TGTGCCAGCACTAGCCCGGGGAGCAACTCCTACGAGCAGTACTTC. This translates into CASTSPGSNSYEQYF.

The rearrangement joins TRBV9 to TRBJ2-1, with TRBD2 matching over 14 bases. This CDR3 is 20 amino acids long. Germline values: CDR1 SGDLS, CDR2 YYNGEE. J gave up 0 bases and V 4 bases, and 12 bases lay outside the gene matches. The CDR3 sequence: CASSPSGTSGGTSSYNEQFF. Here the CDR3 DNA reads TGTGCCAGCAGCCCCTCCGGGACTAGCGGGGGAACAAGCTCCTACAATGAGCAGTTCTTC.

The V call is TRBV9, the J call TRBJ1-1; TRBD1 aligns across 9 bases. The V gene end was trimmed by 6 bases and the J gene end by 2 bases; junction bases not matched to a gene: 5. Germline CDR1 is SGDLS and CDR2 is YYNGEE. The CDR3 runs 14 residues. The DNA of the CDR3 is TGTGCCAGCAATAGACAGGGGGGAAACACTGAAGCTTTCTTT. Encoded protein: CASNRQGGNTEAFF.

A few counts support this clone. DNA for the CDR3: TGTGCCAGCAGCTTGGGACAGCGTCGGAACACTGAAGCTTTCTTT. As protein: CASSLGQRRNTEAFF. The chain has TRBV7-2 and TRBJ1-1, with 7 bases matching TRBD1. CDR3 length: 15 amino acids. The J segment lost 1 base and the V segment lost 3 bases, leaving 5 bases of the junction unmatched. CDR1 SGHTA and CDR2 FQGNSA come from the germline V gene. The variable domain in full, completed from reference TRBV7-2 and TRBJ1-1, reads GAGVSQSPSNKVTEKGKDVELRCDPISGHTALYWYRQSLGQGLEFLIYFQGNSAPDKSGLPSDRFSAERTGGSVSTLTIQRTQQEDSAVYLCASSLGQRRNTEAFFGQGTRLTVV.

This clone was detected a few times. The J gene is TRBJ2-5, the V gene TRBV11-1, with D possibly being TRBD1 (7 bases). This CDR3 spans 15 amino acids. Germline assignment: CDR1 SGHAT and CDR2 FQDESV (reference sequence). V dropped 4 bases and J dropped 9 bases, with 21 bases sitting between them. The CDR3 is CASSSRTGGMTAQYF. The CDR3 coding sequence is TGTGCCAGCAGCTCCCGGACAGGCGGGATGACTGCCCAGTACTTC.

J is TRBJ2-1 and V is TRBV7-9; D unclear. This CDR3 is built from 15 residues. Trimming took 0 bases from V and 0 from J, leaving 6 bases between them. Germline V gene data show CDR1 as SEHNR and CDR2 as FQNEAQ (reference sequence). CDR3 loop: CASSLATSSYNEQFF. CDR3 nucleotide sequence: TGTGCCAGCAGCTTAGCCACGAGCTCCTACAATGAGCAGTTCTTC.

This clone was counted only a few times. The rearrangement links TRBV7-9 to TRBJ2-6; 8 positions agree with TRBD1. After removal of 8 bases from V and 2 bases from J, the junction contained 5 bases not matched to a gene. Germline CDR1 is SEHNR and CDR2 is FQNEAQ (reference sequence). CDR3 length equals 15 residues. CDR3 protein: CASGQGMAGANVLTF. CDR3 bases: TGTGCCAGCGGACAGGGAATGGCTGGGGCCAACGTCCTGACTTTC.